The 13 T cell receptor beta chains reported below all come from one sample, sequenced in a study of CD8+ T cells in alopecia areata. Sequencing used cDNA as its template, made by extracting RNA and reverse transcribing it. Clones were sequenced by immunoSEQ multiplex PCR, and TCRdb holds only the in-frame ones, with some missing. The table lists approximately 130,000 clones, around 45% of them singletons. Material: NKG2D-low CD8+ T cells sorted from blood. The receptors were sampled from a human donor with alopecia areata.

This rearrangement joins TRBV29-1 to TRBJ2-3; D may be TRBD2 (6 bases). V lost 0 bases and J 3 bases, leaving 10 bases between the germline ends. Germline V CDR1 and CDR2: SQVTM, ANQGSEA. The CDR3 is 14 residues long. The CDR3 loop is CSVEEGTRTDTQYF. The CDR3 nucleotides are TGCAGCGTTGAAGAGGGGACTCGTACAGATACGCAGTATTTT.

The CDR3 DNA follows: TGCAGCGTTGACCTAGGGCAGGATTCGGATACGCAGTATTTT. Its translation: CSVDLGQDSDTQYF. This rearrangement joins TRBV29-1 to TRBJ2-3; D unresolved. Trimming removed 3 bases from V and 6 bases from J, with 16 bases in between. CDR1 is SQVTM and CDR2 is ANQGSEA in the germline V gene. The CDR3 totals 14 residues.

The CDR3 loop is CSDNGDGGLSEAFF. The CDR3 coding sequence is TGCAGCGACAACGGTGACGGGGGGCTTAGTGAAGCTTTCTTT. The J gene is TRBJ1-1, the V gene TRBV29-1; D possibly corresponds to TRBD1 (6 bases). The length of the CDR3 is 14 residues. Trimming removed 7 bases from V and 7 bases from J, with 22 bases in between. Germline CDR1 and CDR2: SQVTM and ANQGSEA.

V is TRBV27 and J is TRBJ2-5; 8 nucleotides agree with TRBD1. Trimming took 4 bases from V and 4 from J; bases not matched to a gene: 5. The CDR3 runs 14 residues. Germline V CDR1 and CDR2: MNHEY, SMNVEV (reference sequence). The CDR3 loop reads CASSSWTGLETQYF. The CDR3 DNA follows: TGTGCCAGCAGTTCATGGACAGGGTTAGAGACCCAGTACTTC.

The sample holds one count of this clone. The chain recombines TRBV4-3 with TRBJ1-5, with D hard to call. The ends were cut back, 1 base at V and 7 bases at J, with 14 bases in the middle. The CDR3 spans 15 residues. CDR1 and CDR2 (germline): LGHNA, YSLEER. The CDR3 spells CASSQGFSSRQPQHF. The CDR3 DNA reads as TGCGCCAGCAGCCAAGGATTTTCTTCCCGCCAGCCCCAGCATTTT.

The rearrangement uses TRBV29-1 and TRBJ2-2; perhaps TRBD1 as D (6 bases). The CDR3 totals 16 residues. Trimming pared 7 bases from V and 0 bases from J, leaving 18 bases between. Looked up from germline, CDR1 is SQVTM and CDR2 is ANQGSEA. The chain's CDR3 is CSAIGTSYPNTGELFF. The CDR3 bases are TGCAGCGCAATAGGGACAAGTTACCCGAACACCGGGGAGCTGTTTTTT.

The rearrangement joins TRBV29-1 to TRBJ1-4, with TRBD1 matching 10 bases. Per the germline V gene, CDR1 is SQVTM and CDR2 is ANQGSEA. The CDR3 consists of 18 residues. J was trimmed by 8 bases and V by 5 bases; bases with no gene match: 20. The CDR3 region has the DNA TGCAGCGTTCTGGGAGTGCCGGGACAGGGGCCTCCCGAGGAAAAACTGTTTTTT. Protein: CSVLGVPGQGPPEEKLFF.

The chain uses TRBV5-1 and TRBJ2-7; D uncertain. Trimming took 1 base from V and 7 from J, leaving 6 bases between them. The germline gives CDR1 SGHRS, CDR2 YFSETQ. The CDR3 covers 11 residues. The CDR3 loop is CASSLNREQYF. The CDR3 coding sequence is TGCGCCAGCAGCTTGAATCGGGAGCAGTACTTC.

A few counts support this clone. The gene calls are TRBV13 and TRBJ2-7; maybe TRBD1 (5 bases). The CDR3 loop spans 13 amino acids. Trimming left V 5 bases short and J 2 bases short, with 10 bases between. Germline V gene sequence: CDR1 PRHDT, CDR2 FYEKMQ (reference sequence). CDR3 protein: CASSADSPYEQYF. The CDR3, as DNA: TGTGCCAGCAGCGCAGACAGTCCCTACGAGCAGTACTTC. Combining the CDR3 with reference TRBV13 and TRBJ2-7 gives the whole variable domain AAGVIQSPRHLIKEKRETATLKCYPIPRHDTVYWYQQGPGQDPQFLISFYEKMQSDKGSIPDRFSAQQFSDYHSELNMSSLELGDSALYFCASSADSPYEQYFGPGTRLTVT.

The chain carries TRBV4-1 and TRBJ2-3, with TRBD1 as a possible D gene (6 bases). The length of the CDR3 is 15 residues. Germline values: CDR1 MGHRA, CDR2 YSYEKL. V dropped 0 bases and J dropped 3 bases, with 10 bases sitting between them. CDR3 sequence: CASSQEAGVTDTQYF. In DNA, the CDR3 is TGCGCCAGCAGCCAAGAGGCAGGGGTTACAGATACGCAGTATTTT.

This clone was observed once. The chain joins TRBV5-1 to TRBJ2-7; 12 nucleotides agree with TRBD2. The CDR3 loop spans 13 amino acids. V lost 7 bases to trimming and J lost 2 bases; unmatched junction nucleotides: 1. The germline CDR1 and CDR2 sequences are SGHRS and YFSETQ. CDR3 nucleotide sequence: TGCGCCAGCGGACTAGCGGGAACCTACGAGCAGTACTTC. Amino acids: CASGLAGTYEQYF.

Written as DNA, the CDR3 is TGTGCCAGCAGCTTAGCCTCCGACAGGATCTATGGCTACACCTTC. It yields the protein CASSLASDRIYGYTF. This chain connects TRBV7-9 to TRBJ1-2, with D possibly being TRBD1 (6 bases). This CDR3 has 15 amino acids. V was trimmed by 0 bases and J by 4 bases, leaving 12 bases between them. In germline, CDR1 is SEHNR, CDR2 FQNEAQ (reference sequence).

Only a few counts were recorded for this clone. The rearrangement links TRBV5-1 to TRBJ1-2, with TRBD1 matching 8 bases. This CDR3 has 12 amino acids. V lost 6 bases to trimming and J lost 3 bases; unmatched junction nucleotides: 1. From germline, CDR1 is SGHRS and CDR2 YFSETQ. CDR3 DNA: TGCGCCAGCACGGACAGGGACTATGGCTACACCTTC. This codes for CASTDRDYGYTF.